This T cell receptor beta chain is from a study of CD8+ T cells in alopecia areata. Germline V gene data show CDR1 as WSHSY and CDR2 as SAAADI. The germline V and J ends were trimmed by 2 bases and 0 bases, with 8 bases remaining between them. The CDR3 loop spans 15 amino acids. Treatment indicated: oral pan-JAK inhibitor, 5-10 mg twice daily. Individuals with alopecia areata gave both lesional scalp punch biopsies and peripheral blood for collection. Sequencing relied on a cDNA template that was reverse transcribed from extracted RNA. The protocol was immunoSEQ multiplex PCR, while the TCRdb copy is restricted to in-frame clones and leaves out a portion. This table has 4,500 or so clones, roughly three fifths appearing once.

V usage is TRBV10-2 and J usage is TRBJ1-5; D ambiguous. The receptor's source is a human donor with alopecia areata. This material consisted of skin, taken at week 4, from a patient treated with tofacitinib. The CDR3 bases are TGCGCCAGCAGTGAGCAAGGGTATAGCAATCAGCCCCAGCATTTT. Translated: CASSEQGYSNQPQHF.